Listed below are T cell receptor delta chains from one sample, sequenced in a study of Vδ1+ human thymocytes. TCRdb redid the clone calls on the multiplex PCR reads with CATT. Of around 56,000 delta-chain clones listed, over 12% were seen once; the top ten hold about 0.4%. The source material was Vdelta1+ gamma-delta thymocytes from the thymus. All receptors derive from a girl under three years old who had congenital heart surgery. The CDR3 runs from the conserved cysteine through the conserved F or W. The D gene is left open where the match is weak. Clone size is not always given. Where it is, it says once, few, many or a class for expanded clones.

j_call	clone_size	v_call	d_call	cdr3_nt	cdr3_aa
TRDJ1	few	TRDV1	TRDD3	TGTGCTCTTGGGGAAATACTGGGGGACCTCACCGATAAACTCATCTTT	CALGEILGDLTDKLIF
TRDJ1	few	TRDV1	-	TGTGCTCTTGGGAACCCCAAGAGGCCCCTGTACACCGATAAACTCATCTTT	CALGNPKRPLYTDKLIF
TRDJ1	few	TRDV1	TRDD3	TGTGCTCTTGGTAGAATAGTCACTGGGGGTTTCCTTCCCTGGGACACCGATAAACTCATCTTT	CALGRIVTGGFLPWDTDKLIF
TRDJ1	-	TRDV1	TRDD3	TGTGCTCTTGGGGAACTAGTTGGGCCTACTGAACCTTACTGGGGGATACGTACCAATAAACTCATCTTT	CALGELVGPTEPYWGIRTNKLIF
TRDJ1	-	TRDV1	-	TGTGCTCTTGGGAAATTTCCTCACCCGGGTGGGGGGTACACCGATAAACTCATCTTT	CALGKFPHPGGGYTDKLIF
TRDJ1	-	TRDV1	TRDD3	TGTGCTCTTGGGTCCCCTATTCCTGCACTGGGGGATGCCGGGGCCACCGATAAACTCATCTTT	CALGSPIPALGDAGATDKLIF
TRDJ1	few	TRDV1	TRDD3	TGTGCTCTTGGGGATCTCTTCCGAGTACTGGGGGATACGGAGTGCGGTAAACTCATCTTT	CALGDLFRVLGDTECGKLIF
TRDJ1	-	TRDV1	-	TGTGCTGGTAAGAGTCTGCGGAGACTCATCTTT	CAGKSLRRLIF
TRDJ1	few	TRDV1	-	TGTGCTCTTGGGGAGCTCCCTGCCCCGCACTGCCACGGGACCGATAAACTCATCTTT	CALGELPAPHCHGTDKLIF
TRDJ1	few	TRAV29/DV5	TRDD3	TGTGCAGCAAGCGACGCTTCCCTATTCTGGTCTGGGGATACTGCGTACACCGATAAACTCATCTTT	CAASDASLFWSGDTAYTDKLIF
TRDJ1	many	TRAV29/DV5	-	TGTGCAGCAAGCGCGCATCCTAGCCCGCTCGGTAAACTCATCTTT	CAASAHPSPLGKLIF
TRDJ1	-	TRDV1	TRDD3	TGTGCTCTTGGGGAACATGGCTACGTTGGGTGGGACTGGGGGATGAAGTACACCGATAAACTCATCTTT	CALGEHGYVGWDWGMKYTDKLIF
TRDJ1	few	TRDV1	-	TGTGCTCTTGGGGAACCACGGGGGACCGATAAACTCATCTTT	CALGEPRGTDKLIF
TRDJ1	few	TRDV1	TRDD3	TGTGCTCTTGGGGAACCACTGGGGGACAGTAATAAACTCATCTTT	CALGEPLGDSNKLIF
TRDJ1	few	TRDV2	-	TGTGCCTGTGACACCGGACCTGGGGACTGGCGGTACACCGATAAACTCATCTTT	CACDTGPGDWRYTDKLIF
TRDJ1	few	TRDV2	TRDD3	TGTGCCTGTGACGACTGGGGGTCCATCGATAAACTCATCTTT	CACDDWGSIDKLIF
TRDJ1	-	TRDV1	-	TGTGCTCTTGGGGAAGTCTTCCTACCATATACTGGGGGCCCCTACACCGATAAACTCATCTTT	CALGEVFLPYTGGPYTDKLIF
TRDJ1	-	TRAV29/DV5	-	TGTGCAGCAAGCGCTGACCGCCTTTTCCCTTACACCGATAAACTCATCTTT	CAASADRLFPYTDKLIF
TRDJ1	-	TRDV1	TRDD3	TGTGCTCTTGGGGAACTACGGTGCCCTGAGGATTTAGACTGGGGGATTCGATCTTACACCGATAAACTCATCTTT	CALGELRCPEDLDWGIRSYTDKLIF
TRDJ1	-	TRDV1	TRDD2	TGTGCTCTTGGGGAACCCGTTCCTACCCAGCGGTACACCGATAAACTCATCTTT	CALGEPVPTQRYTDKLIF
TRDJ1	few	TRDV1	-	TGTGCTCTTGGGGAACTTTACTTCCTACGGGACTGGGGGCCGTACACCGATAAACTCATCTTT	CALGELYFLRDWGPYTDKLIF
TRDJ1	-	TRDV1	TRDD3	TGTGCTCTTGGGGAACCCAACCCCTCCTTCCTACTCGTACTGGGGGATACCCCGTTGGGGCCGTACACCGATAAACTCATCTTT	CALGEPNPSFLLVLGDTPLGPYTDKLIF
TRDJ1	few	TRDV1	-	TGTGCTCTTGGGGAACTTCGACTACGTAGGGGATACACCGATAAACTCATCTTT	CALGELRLRRGYTDKLIF
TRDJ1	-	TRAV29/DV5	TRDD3	TGTGCAGCAAGCGCCCACCCCTCGTACTGGGGGATACGGCGCAATAAACTCATCTTT	CAASAHPSYWGIRRNKLIF
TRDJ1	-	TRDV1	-	TGTGCTCTTGGGGAACGAGGTTTCTTGGGGGGTATTCGGTACACCGATAAACTCATCTTT	CALGERGFLGGIRYTDKLIF
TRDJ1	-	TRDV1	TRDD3	TGTGCTCTTGGGAAAGGGCTGCCTACGGACCACCCCGTCCTGGGGGATACGGAGGGGTACACCGATAAACTCATCTTT	CALGKGLPTDHPVLGDTEGYTDKLIF
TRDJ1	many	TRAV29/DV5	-	TGTGCAGCAAGCGCCAGACCTGATGATAAACTCATCTTT	CAASARPDDKLIF
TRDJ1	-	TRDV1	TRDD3	TGTGCTCTTGGGAAGTTCCGCGGGGGGGGATCCACTACTTACACCGATAAACTCATCTTT	CALGKFRGGGSTTYTDKLIF
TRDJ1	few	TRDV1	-	TGTGCTCTTGGGGACCGACCTAACACTCGCGGGACTCACACCGATAAACTCATCTTT	CALGDRPNTRGTHTDKLIF
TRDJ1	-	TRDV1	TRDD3	TGTGCTCTTGGGGAACAGACTCCCGACTGGGGGATAAGGACCGATAAACTCATCTTT	CALGEQTPDWGIRTDKLIF
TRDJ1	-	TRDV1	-	TGTGCTCTTGAAGCCGGGTCTCCGCTACTGCACACCGATAAACTCATCTTT	CALEAGSPLLHTDKLIF
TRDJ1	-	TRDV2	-	TGTGCCTGTGCCACTGGAGCCGATAAACTCATCTTT	CACATGADKLIF
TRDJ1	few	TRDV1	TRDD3	TGTGCTCTTGGGAACCCTTCCACATATCCGATTACTGGGGGATACCATCCGAACACCGATAAACTCATCTTT	CALGNPSTYPITGGYHPNTDKLIF
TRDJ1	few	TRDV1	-	TGTGCTCTTGGGGTCCCTACGGTGCGGGTGAGAGGGGGTTACACCGATAAACTCATCTTT	CALGVPTVRVRGGYTDKLIF
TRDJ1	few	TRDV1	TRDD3	TGTGCTCTTGGGGAGCCTGGAGTACTTCCCCACACTTTTACTGGGGGATACGTAAGTAAACTCATCTTT	CALGEPGVLPHTFTGGYVSKLIF
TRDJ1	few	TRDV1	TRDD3	TGTGCTCTTGGGGAACTCCCCCGTTCCAGGGGGGGTGGGGGATACGAGAACACCGATAAACTCATCTTT	CALGELPRSRGGGGYENTDKLIF
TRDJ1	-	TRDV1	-	TGTGCTCTTGGGGGAATAACCCCGACCGATAAACTCATCTTT	CALGGITPTDKLIF
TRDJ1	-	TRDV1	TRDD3	TGTGCTCTTGGGGAACCTCCTCATACTGGGGGAGTCTACCGGGACACCGATAAACTCATCTTT	CALGEPPHTGGVYRDTDKLIF
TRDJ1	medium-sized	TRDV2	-	TGTGCCTGTGACGCCCCGGACACCGATAAACTCATCTTT	CACDAPDTDKLIF
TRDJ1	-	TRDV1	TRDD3	TGTGCTCAAAGGGGGATACGGGGGTACACCGATAAACTCATCTTT	CAQRGIRGYTDKLIF